This T cell receptor beta chain came from a study of blood T cell repertoires in COVID-19. On the study more broadly: From the United States, Italy and Spain came samples of acute and convalescent COVID-19. Sources were T cells, B-cell-depleted T cells, or PBMCs; the material itself was cDNA or gDNA.

The table came from immunoSEQ multiplex PCR; TCRdb's copy has only in-frame clones and leaves some out. The sample contains 40,000 or so clones, roughly 89% of which appear only once. The junction had 5 bases not matched to a gene; V was cut back by 3 bases and J by 4 bases. Per the germline V gene, CDR1 is SGHRS and CDR2 is YFSETQ. The CDR3 runs 15 residues. Sequencing was done on a sample of peripheral blood. This chain links TRBV5-1 with TRBJ2-5; 11 nucleotides match TRBD1. This TCR was sampled from a man aged 45-65 years with active COVID-19. The CDR3: CASSSPGQGGETQYF. CDR3 in DNA: TGCGCCAGCAGCTCGCCGGGACAGGGGGGAGAGACCCAGTACTTC.